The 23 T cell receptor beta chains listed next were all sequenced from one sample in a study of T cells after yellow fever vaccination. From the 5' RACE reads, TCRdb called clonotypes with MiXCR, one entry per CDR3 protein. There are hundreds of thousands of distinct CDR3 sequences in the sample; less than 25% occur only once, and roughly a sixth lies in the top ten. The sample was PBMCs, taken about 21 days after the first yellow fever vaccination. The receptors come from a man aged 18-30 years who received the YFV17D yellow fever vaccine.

In nucleotides, the CDR3 is TGCAGTGCTAGACTAGCGGGGGGGCGGCGGGTAAAGGAGCAGTTCTTC. Its protein is CSARLAGGRRVKEQFF. The V and J genes are TRBV20-1 and TRBJ2-1; 12 nucleotides agree with TRBD2. This CDR3 comprises 16 residues. The germline CDR1 and CDR2 sequences are DFQATT and SNEGSKA (reference sequence). J gave up 10 bases and V 2 bases, and 12 bases lay outside the gene matches.

CDR3 amino acids: CASIIQGSIEQYF. CDR3 nucleotides: TGTGCCAGCATAATACAGGGCTCGATCGAGCAGTACTTC. V is TRBV11-2 and J is TRBJ2-7; tentatively, D is TRBD1 (6 bases). This CDR3 comprises 13 residues. The germline CDR1 and CDR2 sequences are SGHAT and FQNNGV. V lost 7 bases and J lost 6, with 16 bases in between.

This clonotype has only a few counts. CDR3 in amino acids: CASSQDGWGRDQPQHF. In DNA form, the CDR3 reads TGTGCCAGCAGCCAAGATGGCTGGGGTCGCGATCAGCCCCAGCATTTT. V and J are TRBV4-2 and TRBJ1-5; D call uncertain. The germline CDR1 and CDR2 sequences are LGHNA and YNFKEQ. The CDR3 has 16 amino acids. V was clipped by 0 bases and J by 5 bases, with 14 bases between them.

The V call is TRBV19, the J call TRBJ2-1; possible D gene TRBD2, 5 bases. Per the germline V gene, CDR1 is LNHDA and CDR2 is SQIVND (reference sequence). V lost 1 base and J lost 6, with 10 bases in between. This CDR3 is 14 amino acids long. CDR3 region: CASSIVAMGNEQFF. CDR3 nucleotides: TGTGCCAGTAGTATAGTAGCGATGGGCAATGAGCAGTTCTTC.

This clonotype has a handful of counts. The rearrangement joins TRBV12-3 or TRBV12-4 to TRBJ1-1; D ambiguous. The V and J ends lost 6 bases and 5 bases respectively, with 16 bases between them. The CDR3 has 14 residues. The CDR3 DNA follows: TGTGCCAGCAGACAGCGTCAGAGTAAAACTGAAGCTTTCTTT. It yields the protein CASRQRQSKTEAFF.

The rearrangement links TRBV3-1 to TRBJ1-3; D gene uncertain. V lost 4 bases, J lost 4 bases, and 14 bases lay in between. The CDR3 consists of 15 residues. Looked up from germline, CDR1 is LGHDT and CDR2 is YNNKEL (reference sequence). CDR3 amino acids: CASSREASSGNTIYF. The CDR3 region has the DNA TGTGCCAGCAGCCGCGAAGCGTCCTCCGGAAACACCATATATTTT.

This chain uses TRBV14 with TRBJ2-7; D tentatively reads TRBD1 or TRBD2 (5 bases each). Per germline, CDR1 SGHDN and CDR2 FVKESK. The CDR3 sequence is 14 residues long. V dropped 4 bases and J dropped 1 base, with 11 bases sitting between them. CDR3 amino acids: CASSPPGGSYEQYV. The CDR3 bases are TGTGCCAGCAGCCCCCCTGGGGGTTCCTACGAGCAGTACGTC.

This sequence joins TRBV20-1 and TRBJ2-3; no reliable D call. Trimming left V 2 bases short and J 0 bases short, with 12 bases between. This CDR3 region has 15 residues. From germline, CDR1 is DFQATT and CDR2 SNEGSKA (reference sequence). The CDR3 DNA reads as TGCAGTGCTAGAAGGAAGGCACCTAGCACAGATACGCAGTATTTT. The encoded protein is CSARRKAPSTDTQYF.

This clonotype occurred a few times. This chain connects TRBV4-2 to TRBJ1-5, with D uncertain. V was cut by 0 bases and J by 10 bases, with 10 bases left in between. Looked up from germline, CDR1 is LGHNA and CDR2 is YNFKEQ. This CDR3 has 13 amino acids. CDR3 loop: CASSQDPGHPQHF. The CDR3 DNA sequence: TGTGCCAGCAGCCAAGATCCGGGTCACCCCCAGCATTTT.

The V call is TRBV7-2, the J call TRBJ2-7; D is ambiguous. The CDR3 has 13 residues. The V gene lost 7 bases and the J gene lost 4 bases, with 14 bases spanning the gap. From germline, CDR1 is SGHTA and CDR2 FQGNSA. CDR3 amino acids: CASTQASRYEQYF. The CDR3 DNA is TGTGCCAGCACCCAGGCTAGTCGTTACGAGCAGTACTTC.

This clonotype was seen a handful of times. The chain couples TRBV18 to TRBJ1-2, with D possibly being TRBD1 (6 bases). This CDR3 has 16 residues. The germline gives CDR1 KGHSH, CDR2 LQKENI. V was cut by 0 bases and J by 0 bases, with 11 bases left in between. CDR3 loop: CASSPPAGATNYGYTF. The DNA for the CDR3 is TGTGCCAGCTCACCACCCGCAGGGGCGACTAACTATGGCTACACCTTC.

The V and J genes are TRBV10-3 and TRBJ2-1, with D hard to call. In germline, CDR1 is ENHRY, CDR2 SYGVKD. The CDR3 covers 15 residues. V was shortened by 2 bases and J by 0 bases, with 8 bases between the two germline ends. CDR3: CAISEGLNSYNEQFF. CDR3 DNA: TGTGCCATCAGTGAGGGGCTCAACTCCTACAATGAGCAGTTCTTC.

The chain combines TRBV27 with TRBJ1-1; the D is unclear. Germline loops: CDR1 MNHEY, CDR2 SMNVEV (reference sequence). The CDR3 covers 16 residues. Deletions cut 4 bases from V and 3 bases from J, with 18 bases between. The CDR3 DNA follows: TGTGCCAGCAGTTCCCGGAGCCTTCCACGGGACACTGAAGCTTTCTTT. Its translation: CASSSRSLPRDTEAFF.

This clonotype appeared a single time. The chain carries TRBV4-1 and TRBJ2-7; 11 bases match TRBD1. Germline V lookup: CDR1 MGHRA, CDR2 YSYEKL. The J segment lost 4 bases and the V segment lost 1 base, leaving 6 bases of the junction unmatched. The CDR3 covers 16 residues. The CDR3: CASSQAGTGGTYEQYF. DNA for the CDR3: TGCGCCAGCAGCCAAGCGGGGACAGGGGGTACATACGAGCAGTACTTC.

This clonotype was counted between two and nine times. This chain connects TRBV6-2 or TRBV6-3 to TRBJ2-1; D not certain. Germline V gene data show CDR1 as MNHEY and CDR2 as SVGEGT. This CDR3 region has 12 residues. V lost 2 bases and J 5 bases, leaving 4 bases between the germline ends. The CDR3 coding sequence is TGTGCCAGCAGTTACGGGGACAATGAGCAGTTCTTC. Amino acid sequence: CASSYGDNEQFF.

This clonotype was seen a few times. The DNA for the CDR3 is TGTGCCAGCAGTAGAACCTGGACTAGAGAGAGCACAGATACGCAGTATTTT. Translation: CASSRTWTRESTDTQYF. This chain links TRBV6-4 with TRBJ2-3, with 7 bases aligning to TRBD2. Germline loops: CDR1 MRHNA, CDR2 SNTAGT. CDR3 length: 17 residues. Trimming at V came to 5 bases and at J to 0 bases, leaving 11 bases not matched to a gene.

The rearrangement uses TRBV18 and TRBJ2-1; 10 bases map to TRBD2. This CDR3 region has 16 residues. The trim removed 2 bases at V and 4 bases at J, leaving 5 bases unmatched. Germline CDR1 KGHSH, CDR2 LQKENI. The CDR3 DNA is TGTGCCAGCTCACCAACAGCTAGCGGGGGTTACAATGAGCAGTTCTTC. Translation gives CASSPTASGGYNEQFF. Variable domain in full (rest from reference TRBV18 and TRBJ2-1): NAGVMQNPRHLVRRRGQEARLRCSPMKGHSHVYWYRQLPEEGLKFMVYLQKENIIDESGMPKERFSAEFPKEGPSILRIQQVVRGDSAAYFCASSPTASGGYNEQFFGPGTRLTVL.

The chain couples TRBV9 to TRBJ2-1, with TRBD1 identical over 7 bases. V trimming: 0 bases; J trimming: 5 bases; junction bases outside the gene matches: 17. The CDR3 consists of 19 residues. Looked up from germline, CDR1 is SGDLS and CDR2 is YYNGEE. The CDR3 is CASSVASRGPDLRDNEQFF. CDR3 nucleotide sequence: TGTGCCAGCAGCGTAGCTTCTAGGGGGCCCGATCTCCGAGACAATGAGCAGTTCTTC.

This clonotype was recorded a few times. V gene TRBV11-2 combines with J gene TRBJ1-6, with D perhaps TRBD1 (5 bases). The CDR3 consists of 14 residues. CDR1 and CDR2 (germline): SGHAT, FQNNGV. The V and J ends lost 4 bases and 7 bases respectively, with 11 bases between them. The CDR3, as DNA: TGTGCCAGCAGCTCTACCGGGGGAAATTCACCCCTCCACTTT. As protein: CASSSTGGNSPLHF.

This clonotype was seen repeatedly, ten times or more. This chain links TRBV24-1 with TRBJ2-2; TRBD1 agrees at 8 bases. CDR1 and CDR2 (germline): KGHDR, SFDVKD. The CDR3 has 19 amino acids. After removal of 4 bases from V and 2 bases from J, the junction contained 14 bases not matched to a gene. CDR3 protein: CATSETGTGYGVNTGELFF. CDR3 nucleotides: TGTGCCACCAGTGAAACCGGGACAGGCTACGGAGTCAACACCGGGGAGCTGTTTTTT.

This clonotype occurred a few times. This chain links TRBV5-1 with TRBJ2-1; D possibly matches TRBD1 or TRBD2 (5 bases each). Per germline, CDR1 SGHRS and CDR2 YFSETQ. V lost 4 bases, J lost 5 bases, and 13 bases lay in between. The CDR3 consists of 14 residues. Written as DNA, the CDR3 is TGCGCCAGCAGCCTTCACGGGGCCGACAATGAGCAGTTCTTC. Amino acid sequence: CASSLHGADNEQFF.

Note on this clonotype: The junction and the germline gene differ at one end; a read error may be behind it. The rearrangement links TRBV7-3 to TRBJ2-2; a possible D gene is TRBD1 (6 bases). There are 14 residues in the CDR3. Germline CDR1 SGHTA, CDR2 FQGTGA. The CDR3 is CASSSTQGAGKLFF. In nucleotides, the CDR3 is TGTGCCAGCAGCTCCACACAGGGAGCCGGGAAGCTGTTTTTT.

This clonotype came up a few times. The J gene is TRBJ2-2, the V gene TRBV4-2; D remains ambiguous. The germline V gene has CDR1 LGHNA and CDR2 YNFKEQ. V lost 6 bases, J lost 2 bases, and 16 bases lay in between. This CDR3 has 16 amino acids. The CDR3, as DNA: TGTGCCAGCAGTCTACCTGGGCCAGATAACACCGGGGAGCTGTTTTTT. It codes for CASSLPGPDNTGELFF.